A selection of T cell receptor beta chains follows, all from one sample in a study of cytomegalovirus exposure and HLA in healthy donors. TCRdb keeps only in-frame clones here, not all; method: immunoSEQ multiplex PCR. The sample comprises roughly 120,000 clones, roughly 9.9% of which are singletons, and about 3% rests with the top ten. Sequenced sample: PBMCs. The receptors were sampled from a young man in good health and CMV-seronegative. The conserved cysteine and the conserved F or W are not part of the CDR3 here.

v_call: TRBV10-3; j_call: TRBJ1-1; cdr3_aa: AISELRGGVENTEAF
v_call: TRBV7-9; j_call: TRBJ2-3; cdr3_aa: ASSLNRDSPQY
v_call: TRBV5-6; j_call: TRBJ1-2; cdr3_aa: ASSAPTGDVNYGYT
v_call: TRBV2; j_call: TRBJ1-3; cdr3_aa: ASSQDRSSGNTIY
v_call: TRBV6-1; j_call: TRBJ1-1; cdr3_aa: ASSESGERTEAF
v_call: TRBV6-4; j_call: TRBJ2-1; cdr3_aa: ASRIRTSGRAAYNEQF
v_call: TRBV7-8; j_call: TRBJ2-7; cdr3_aa: ASRPDSSYEQY
v_call: TRBV11-2; j_call: TRBJ1-2; cdr3_aa: ASSLNRVGYT
v_call: TRBV11-2; j_call: TRBJ2-5; cdr3_aa: ASSRYGTGGRETQY
v_call: TRBV28; j_call: TRBJ1-4; cdr3_aa: ASFPGATNEKLF
v_call: TRBV12-5; j_call: TRBJ2-4; cdr3_aa: ASGLWAGSKNIQY
v_call: TRBV18; j_call: TRBJ2-2; cdr3_aa: ASSPTGPGELF
v_call: TRBV4-1; j_call: TRBJ1-1; cdr3_aa: ASSQPLSGTGNTEAF
v_call: TRBV2; j_call: TRBJ2-7; cdr3_aa: ASSPGQGPSEQY
v_call: TRBV5-5; j_call: TRBJ1-4; cdr3_aa: ASSTRQGEKLF
v_call: TRBV4-1; j_call: TRBJ1-4; cdr3_aa: ASSWAGTGSQKLF
v_call: TRBV27; j_call: TRBJ2-1; cdr3_aa: ASSIRDRESSYNEQF
v_call: TRBV14; j_call: TRBJ2-2; cdr3_aa: ASSQEITSGGARKVTGELF
v_call: TRBV28; j_call: TRBJ1-1; cdr3_aa: ASSIGTGRRLNTEAF
v_call: TRBV5-1; j_call: TRBJ2-2; cdr3_aa: ASRGGVGELF
v_call: TRBV15; j_call: TRBJ2-1; cdr3_aa: ATSRDRAREQF
v_call: TRBV6-5; j_call: TRBJ1-4; cdr3_aa: ATQGLGTNEKLF
v_call: TRBV30; j_call: TRBJ1-6; cdr3_aa: AWSVPIGQSPPLH
v_call: TRBV6-5; j_call: TRBJ1-6; cdr3_aa: ASTRGAGGGSPLH
v_call: TRBV5-6; j_call: TRBJ2-2; cdr3_aa: ASSLLAGATGELF
v_call: TRBV29-1; j_call: TRBJ2-2; cdr3_aa: SAERGGQGAGELF
v_call: TRBV4-1; j_call: TRBJ1-1; cdr3_aa: ASSQGRGWDTEAF
v_call: TRBV30; j_call: TRBJ1-3; cdr3_aa: AWRGGFSGNTIY
v_call: TRBV30; j_call: TRBJ2-2; cdr3_aa: AWSVKKGIANTGELF
v_call: TRBV5-1; j_call: TRBJ1-1; cdr3_aa: ASSLGGRNTEAF
v_call: TRBV10-3; j_call: TRBJ2-2; cdr3_aa: AISAYSGNTGELF
v_call: TRBV5-4; j_call: TRBJ1-1; cdr3_aa: ASSSDPGRSPTEAF
v_call: TRBV27; j_call: TRBJ2-5; cdr3_aa: AMVAGVPGETQY
v_call: TRBV12-5; j_call: TRBJ1-3; cdr3_aa: ASGTVPSGNTIY
v_call: TRBV25-1; j_call: TRBJ2-5; cdr3_aa: ASSEGLAVYAQY
v_call: TRBV5-1; j_call: TRBJ2-3; cdr3_aa: ASSYTGTRYYGDTQY
v_call: TRBV2; j_call: TRBJ1-1; cdr3_aa: ASDRGTEAF
v_call: TRBV19; j_call: TRBJ1-5; cdr3_aa: ASRDRSYSNQPQH
v_call: TRBV10-3; j_call: TRBJ1-2; cdr3_aa: AISETGANYGYT
v_call: TRBV7-8; j_call: TRBJ1-2; cdr3_aa: ASSPPFEGAGYT
v_call: TRBV5-1; j_call: TRBJ2-7; cdr3_aa: ASSLEGGGNEQY
v_call: TRBV6-5; j_call: TRBJ2-2; cdr3_aa: ASSYGQGFGELF
v_call: TRBV25-1; j_call: TRBJ2-7; cdr3_aa: ASNRDHSYEQY
v_call: TRBV5-6; j_call: TRBJ2-7; cdr3_aa: ASLSGTSYEQY
v_call: TRBV4-1; j_call: TRBJ2-5; cdr3_aa: ASSQGNSGGETQY
v_call: TRBV27; j_call: TRBJ1-1; cdr3_aa: ASRDGGTTEAF
v_call: TRBV29-1; j_call: TRBJ2-1; cdr3_aa: SVEDRGFPNEQF
v_call: TRBV2; j_call: TRBJ2-3; cdr3_aa: ASRAGRTDTQY
v_call: TRBV10-2; j_call: TRBJ1-1; cdr3_aa: ASSGLEAGNTEAF